Each of the 7 T cell receptor beta chains below was sequenced from the same sample in a study of memory CD4+ T cells and cytomegalovirus serostatus. The sort gate was single viable CD3+CD4+CD8-CD45RO+ cells for memory CD4+ T cells. The table came from immunoSEQ multiplex PCR; TCRdb's copy has only in-frame clones and leaves some out. The sample records fewer than 90,000 clones, 60% to 80% being singletons. The source material was memory CD4+ T cells from blood. The origin of the receptors is an adult in good health and CMV-seropositive.

This chain joins TRBV12-5 and TRBJ2-5; maybe TRBD2 (6 bases). Trimming took off 1 base at V and 4 bases at J, with 10 bases between the two ends. Germline CDR1 is LGHNT and CDR2 is FRNRAP. CDR3 length equals 14 residues. The CDR3 sequence is CASGLAGTVETQYF. The CDR3 nucleotides read TGTGCTAGTGGTTTGGCCGGGACTGTAGAGACCCAGTACTTC.

V usage is TRBV6-6 and J usage is TRBJ2-6, with TRBD1 identical over 8 bases. CDR3 length: 15 amino acids. After removal of 10 bases from V and 0 bases from J, the junction contained 5 bases not matched to a gene. Germline V CDR1 and CDR2: MNHNY, SVGAGI (reference sequence). DNA of the CDR3: TGTGCCACCCGACAGGGGAGCTCTGGGGCCAACGTCCTGACTTTC. Its protein product is CATRQGSSGANVLTF.

The rearrangement joins TRBV19 to TRBJ1-2, with D tentatively TRBD1 (5 bases). Trimming took 5 bases from V and 8 from J, leaving 18 bases between them. The CDR3 is 14 residues long. Germline V gene lookup returns CDR1 LNHDA and CDR2 SQIVND (reference sequence). CDR3 DNA: TGTGCCAGTAGTGCCCGGGGGGGGGACGGAGGCTACACCTTC. As protein: CASSARGGDGGYTF.

The chain recombines TRBV28 with TRBJ2-1; 12 nucleotides line up with TRBD2. The germline CDR1 and CDR2 sequences are MDHEN and SYDVKM. The CDR3 is 18 amino acids. With V trimmed by 0 bases and J by 2 bases, 5 bases remained unmatched. The DNA of the CDR3 is TGTGCCAGCAGTTTATGGGCTAGCGGGGGGGCAACCTACAATGAGCAGTTCTTC. Amino acids: CASSLWASGGATYNEQFF.

The rearrangement links TRBV2 to TRBJ1-1, with TRBD1 identical over 10 bases. Germline assignment: CDR1 SNHLY and CDR2 FYNNEI. The CDR3 length is 15 residues. J gave up 1 base and V 7 bases, and 6 bases lay outside the gene matches. The CDR3 region is CASKTGTGANTEAFF. CDR3 nucleotides: TGTGCCAGCAAAACCGGGACAGGGGCGAACACTGAAGCTTTCTTT.

The V gene is TRBV21-1, the J gene TRBJ2-7; the D segment call TRBD1 is taken from the table without a DNA check. TRBV21-1 counts as a pseudogene. There are 15 residues in the CDR3. The CDR3 DNA follows: TGTGCCAGCAGCTATACAGCCCCACAGCCCTACGAGCAGTACGTC. Translated: CASSYTAPQPYEQYV.

The CDR3 spells CASSPRQGGDSPLHF. The DNA for the CDR3 is TGCGCCAGCAGTCCTCGACAGGGCGGTGATTCACCCCTCCACTTT. This chain uses TRBV5-1 with TRBJ1-6; 7 positions match TRBD1. The CDR3 has 15 amino acids. Germline CDR1 and CDR2: SGHRS and YFSETQ. With 5 bases clipped from V and 8 bases from J, the junction kept 10 bases outside the gene matches.